The TCR beta chain under discussion was sequenced for a study of blood T cell repertoires in COVID-19. Study context: COVID-19 samples, acute and convalescent, were from the United States, Italy and Spain.

Original processing methods: Reference gene primers were amplified, and this amplification served to estimate nucleated cell counts. Only in-frame clones appear in the TCRdb table, and some are missing; sequencing was by immunoSEQ multiplex PCR. That table is the source of V, J and clone size, and D and trimming were worked out from the DNA. The data show approximately 170,000 clones, around four fifths seen once. Sequenced material: peripheral blood. This clonotype originated in a woman in her 70s with COVID-19, enrolled during active disease.

CDR3 loop: CASLRQKNTGELFF. CDR3 DNA: TGTGCCAGCTTGCGGCAGAAGAACACCGGGGAGCTGTTTTTT. V gene TRBV7-8 combines with J gene TRBJ2-2; D is ambiguous. Per germline, CDR1 SGHVS and CDR2 FQNEAQ. The ends were cut back, 8 bases at V and 1 base at J, with 11 bases in the middle. The CDR3 runs 14 residues.